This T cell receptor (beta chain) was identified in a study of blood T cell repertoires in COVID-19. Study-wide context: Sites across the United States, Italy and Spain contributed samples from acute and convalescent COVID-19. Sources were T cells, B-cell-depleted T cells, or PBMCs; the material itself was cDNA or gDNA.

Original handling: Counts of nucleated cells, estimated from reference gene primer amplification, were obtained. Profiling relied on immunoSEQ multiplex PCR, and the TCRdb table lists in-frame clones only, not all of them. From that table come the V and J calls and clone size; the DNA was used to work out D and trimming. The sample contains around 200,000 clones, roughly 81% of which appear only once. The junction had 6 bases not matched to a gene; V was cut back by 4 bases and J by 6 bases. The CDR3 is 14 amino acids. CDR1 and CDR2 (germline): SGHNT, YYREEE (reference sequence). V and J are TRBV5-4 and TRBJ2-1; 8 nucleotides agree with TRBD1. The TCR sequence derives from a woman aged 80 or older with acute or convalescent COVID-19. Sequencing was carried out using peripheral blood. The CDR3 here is CASSQTTGGNEQFF. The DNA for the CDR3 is TGTGCCAGCAGCCAAACTACAGGGGGCAATGAGCAGTTCTTC.